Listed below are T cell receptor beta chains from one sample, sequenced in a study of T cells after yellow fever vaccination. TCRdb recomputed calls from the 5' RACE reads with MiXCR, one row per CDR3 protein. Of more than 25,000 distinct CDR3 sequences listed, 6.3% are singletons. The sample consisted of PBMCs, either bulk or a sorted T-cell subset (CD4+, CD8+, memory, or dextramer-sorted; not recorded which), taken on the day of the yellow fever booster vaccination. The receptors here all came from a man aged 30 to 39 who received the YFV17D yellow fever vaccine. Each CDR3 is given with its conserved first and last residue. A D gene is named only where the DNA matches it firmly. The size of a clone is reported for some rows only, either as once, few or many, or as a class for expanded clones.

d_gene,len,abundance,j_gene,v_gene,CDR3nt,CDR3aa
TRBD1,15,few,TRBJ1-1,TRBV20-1,TGCAGTGCTAGAGACCCGGGACAGGGGAACACTGAAGCTTTCTTT,CSARDPGQGNTEAFF
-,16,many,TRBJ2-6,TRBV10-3,TGTGCCATCAGTGACTCCGTTTTGGCTGGGGCCAACGTCCTGACTTTC,CAISDSVLAGANVLTF
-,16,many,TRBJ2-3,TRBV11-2,TGTGCCAGCAGCTTAGTACTTCGCATAAGCACAGATACGCAGTATTTT,CASSLVLRISTDTQYF
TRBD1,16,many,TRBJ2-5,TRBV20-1,TGCAGTGCTCCCCCCCAGGGGGCGTCCTTCGTAGGGACCCAGTACTTC,CSAPPQGASFVGTQYF
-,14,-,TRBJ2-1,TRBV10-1,TGCGCCAGCAGTGCAGTTGGCTCGAACAATGAGCAGTTCTTC,CASSAVGSNNEQFF
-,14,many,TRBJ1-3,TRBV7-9,TGTGCCAGCAGCTTAGCTGACAGTGGAAACACCATATATTTT,CASSLADSGNTIYF
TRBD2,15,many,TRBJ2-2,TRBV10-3,TGTGCCATCAGTGCCCCGGGAGGGCCTACCGGGGAGCTGTTTTTT,CAISAPGGPTGELFF
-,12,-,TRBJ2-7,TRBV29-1,TGCAGCGTTTATAGGGAGTTCGGCGAGCAGTACTTC,CSVYREFGEQYF
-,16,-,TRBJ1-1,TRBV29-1,TGCAGCGTTGAAGAAGCCCGGGGCAGGGGAGGGCTCGGGGCTTTCTTT,CSVEEARGRGGLGAFF
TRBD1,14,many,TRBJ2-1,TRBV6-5,TGTGCCAGCAGTTCCAGGGGGCCTGGGAATGAGCAGTTCTTC,CASSSRGPGNEQFF
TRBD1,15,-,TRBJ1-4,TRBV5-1,TGCGCCAGCAGCCCCGGGACAGTTTCTAATGAAAAACTGTTTTTT,CASSPGTVSNEKLFF
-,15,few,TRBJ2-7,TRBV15,TGTGCCACCAGCAGAGCCGGGGAAGCAGTCAACGAGCAGTACTTC,CATSRAGEAVNEQYF
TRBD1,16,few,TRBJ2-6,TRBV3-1,TGTGCCAGCGAACGGACAGGGCGCTCTGGGGCCAACGTCCTGACTTTC,CASERTGRSGANVLTF
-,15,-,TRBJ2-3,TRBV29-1,TGCAGCGTTGAAGAGGACGGGGACAGCACAGATACGCAGTATTTT,CSVEEDGDSTDTQYF
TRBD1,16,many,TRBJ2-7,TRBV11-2,TGTGCCAGCAGCTTAGAGCCAGGGGGTCCAACCCACGAGCAGTACTTC,CASSLEPGGPTHEQYF
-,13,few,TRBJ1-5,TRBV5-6,TGTGCCAGCAGCTTGGACGGCCATCAGCCCCAGCATTTT,CASSLDGHQPQHF
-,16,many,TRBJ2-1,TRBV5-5,TGTGCCAGCAGCTTGGCCGTGTTAAGCTCCTACAATGAGCAGTTCTTC,CASSLAVLSSYNEQFF
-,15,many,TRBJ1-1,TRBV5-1,TGCGCCAGCACCAATAATGGACAGACGAACACTGAAGCTTTCTTT,CASTNNGQTNTEAFF
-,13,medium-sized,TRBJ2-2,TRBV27,TGTGCCAGCAGTTTTGTGAGAGCCGGGGAGCTGTTTTTT,CASSFVRAGELFF
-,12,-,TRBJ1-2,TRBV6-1,TGTGCCAGCAGTGGATCCGGGGATGGCTACACCTTC,CASSGSGDGYTF
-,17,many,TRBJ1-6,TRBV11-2,TGTGCCAGCAGCTTAGATCTAGGAGGGATCTATAATTCACCCCTCCACTTT,CASSLDLGGIYNSPLHF
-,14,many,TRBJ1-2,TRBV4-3,TGCGCCAGCAGCCAAGACGGCGGGTTGTGGGGCTACACCTTC,CASSQDGGLWGYTF